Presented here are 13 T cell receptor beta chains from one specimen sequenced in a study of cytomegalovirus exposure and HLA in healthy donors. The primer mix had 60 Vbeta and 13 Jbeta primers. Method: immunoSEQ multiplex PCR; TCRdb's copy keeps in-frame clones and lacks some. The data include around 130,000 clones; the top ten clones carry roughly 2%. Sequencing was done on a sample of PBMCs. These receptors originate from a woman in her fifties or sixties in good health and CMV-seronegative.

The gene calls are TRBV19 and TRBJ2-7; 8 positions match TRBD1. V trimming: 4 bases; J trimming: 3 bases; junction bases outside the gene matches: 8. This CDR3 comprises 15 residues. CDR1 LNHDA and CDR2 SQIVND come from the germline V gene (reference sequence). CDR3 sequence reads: CASSNGQGPGYEQYF. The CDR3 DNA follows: TGTGCCAGTAGTAATGGACAGGGACCCGGCTACGAGCAGTACTTC.

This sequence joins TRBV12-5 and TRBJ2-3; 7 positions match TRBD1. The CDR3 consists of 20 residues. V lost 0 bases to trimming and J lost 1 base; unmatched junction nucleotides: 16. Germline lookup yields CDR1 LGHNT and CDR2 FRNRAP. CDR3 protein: CASGLVFGTVESLGTDTQYF. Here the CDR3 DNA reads TGTGCTAGTGGTTTGGTCTTTGGGACAGTGGAATCCTTGGGCACAGATACGCAGTATTTT.

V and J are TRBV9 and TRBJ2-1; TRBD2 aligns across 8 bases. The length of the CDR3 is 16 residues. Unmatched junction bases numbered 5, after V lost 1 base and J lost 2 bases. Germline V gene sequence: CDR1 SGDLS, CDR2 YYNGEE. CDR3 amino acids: CASSVHGGAPYNEQFF. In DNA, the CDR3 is TGTGCCAGCAGCGTACACGGGGGGGCCCCCTACAATGAGCAGTTCTTC.

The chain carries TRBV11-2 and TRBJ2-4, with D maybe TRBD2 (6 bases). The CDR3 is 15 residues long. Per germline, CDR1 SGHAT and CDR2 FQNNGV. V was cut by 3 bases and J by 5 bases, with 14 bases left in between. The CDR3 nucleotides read TGTGCCAGCAGCTTTGGGGGGTTCGTGGAAAACATTCAGTACTTC. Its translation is CASSFGGFVENIQYF.

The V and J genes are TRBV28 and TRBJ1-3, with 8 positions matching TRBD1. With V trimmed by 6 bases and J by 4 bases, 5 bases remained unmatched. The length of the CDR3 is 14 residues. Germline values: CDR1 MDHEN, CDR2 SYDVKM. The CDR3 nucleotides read TGTGCCAGCAGGGGACAGGTGTGGGGAAACACCATATATTTT. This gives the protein CASRGQVWGNTIYF.

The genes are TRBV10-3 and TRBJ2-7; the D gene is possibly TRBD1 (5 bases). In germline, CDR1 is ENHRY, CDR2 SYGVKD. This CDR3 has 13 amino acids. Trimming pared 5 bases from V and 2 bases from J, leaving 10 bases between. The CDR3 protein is CAISSDKTYEQYF. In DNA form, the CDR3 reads TGTGCCATCAGTTCGGACAAGACCTACGAGCAGTACTTC.

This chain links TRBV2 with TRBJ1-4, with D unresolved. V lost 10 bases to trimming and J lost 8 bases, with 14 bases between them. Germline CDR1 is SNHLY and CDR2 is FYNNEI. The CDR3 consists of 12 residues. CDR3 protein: CATRRETEKLFF. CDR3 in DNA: TGTGCCACCCGTAGGGAGACGGAAAAACTGTTTTTT.

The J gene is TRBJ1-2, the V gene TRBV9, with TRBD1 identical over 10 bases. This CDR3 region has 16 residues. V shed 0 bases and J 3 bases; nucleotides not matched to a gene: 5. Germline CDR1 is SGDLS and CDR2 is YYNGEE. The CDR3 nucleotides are TGTGCCAGCAGCGTAGGGACAGGGGGTAGTGACTATGGCTACACCTTC. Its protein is CASSVGTGGSDYGYTF.

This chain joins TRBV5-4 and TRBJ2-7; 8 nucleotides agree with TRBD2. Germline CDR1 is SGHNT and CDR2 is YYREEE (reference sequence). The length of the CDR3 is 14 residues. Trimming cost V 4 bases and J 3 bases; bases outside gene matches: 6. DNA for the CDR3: TGTGCCAGCAGCAAAGAAGCGGGAGACTACGAGCAGTACTTC. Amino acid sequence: CASSKEAGDYEQYF.

The DNA for the CDR3 is TGTGCCAGCTCACCACCTGCTAGCGGGAATCCCAAGCCCGGGGAGCTGTTTTTT. It specifies CASSPPASGNPKPGELFF. V usage is TRBV18 and J usage is TRBJ2-2, with 9 bases lining up with TRBD2. The CDR3 has 18 residues. Germline trimming cut 0 bases from V and 6 bases from J; bases unmatched to any gene: 11. Germline-derived CDR1 and CDR2 are KGHSH and LQKENI.

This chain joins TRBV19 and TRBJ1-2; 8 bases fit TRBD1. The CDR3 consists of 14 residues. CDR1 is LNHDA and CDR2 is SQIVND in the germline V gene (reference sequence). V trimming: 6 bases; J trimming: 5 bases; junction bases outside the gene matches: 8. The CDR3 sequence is CASSPRGPSYGYTF. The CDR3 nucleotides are TGTGCCAGTAGCCCCAGGGGGCCTTCATATGGCTACACCTTC.

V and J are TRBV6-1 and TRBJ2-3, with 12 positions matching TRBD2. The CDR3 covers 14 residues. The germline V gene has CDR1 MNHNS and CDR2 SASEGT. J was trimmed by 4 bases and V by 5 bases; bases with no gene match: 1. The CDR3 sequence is CASSLAGGADTQYF. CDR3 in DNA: TGTGCCAGCAGTCTAGCGGGGGGGGCAGATACGCAGTATTTT.

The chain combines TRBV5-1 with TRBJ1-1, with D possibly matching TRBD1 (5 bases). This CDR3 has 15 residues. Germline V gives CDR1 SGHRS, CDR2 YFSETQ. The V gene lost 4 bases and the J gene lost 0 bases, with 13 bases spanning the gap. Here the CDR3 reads CASSPDNLVNTEAFF. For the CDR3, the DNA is TGCGCCAGCAGCCCGGACAACTTAGTGAACACTGAAGCTTTCTTT.